This TCR beta chain was sequenced for a study of T-cell memory formation after mild COVID-19. Study-wide context: Across donors, TCR clusters were largely donor specific.

Study conclusions and caveats: Clones that shrank (day 15 to 85) were balanced CD4/CD8, whereas later expanders leaned CD4+.

The TCR alpha and TCR beta cDNA libraries, bearing sample barcodes and UMIs, were generated by 5'RACE using constant-segment primers. Each CDR3 protein gets one entry after TCRdb re-called the 5' RACE reads with MiXCR. The sample records around 140,000 distinct CDR3 sequences, about 19% being singletons. Concerning this clonotype: Its specificity is not known.

The receptor comes from an adult woman who had mild COVID-19 (a few samples of this study predate the infection). Cell type and time point are not known. Sequences were obtained from PBMCs or a T cell subset sorted from them (not recorded which).

The CDR3 loop reads CASSLETSGQKTQYF. The CDR3 nucleotides read TGTGCCAGCAGCTTAGAAACTAGCGGGCAAAAGACCCAGTACTTC. V is TRBV7-2 and J is TRBJ2-5; TRBD2 matches 9 bases. The CDR3 covers 15 residues. V shed 1 base, J shed 6 bases, and the junction held 6 bases outside the gene matches. Per germline, CDR1 SGHTA and CDR2 FQGNSA.